The present T cell receptor (beta chain) was sequenced within a study of T cell changes during pregnancy in multiple sclerosis. This CDR3 is built from 14 residues. The germline V gene encodes CDR1 MNHEY and CDR2 SVGAGI. Trimming took off 3 bases at V and 2 bases at J, with 11 bases between the two ends. Profiled with immunoSEQ multiplex PCR; TCRdb holds only in-frame clones, not every one. The sample comprises approximately 74,000 clones, 80% to 90% of which are singletons, and around 3.2% rests with the top ten. The origin of this receptor is a female donor with multiple sclerosis, enrolled in a pregnancy study. Sequencing was performed on peripheral blood, taken before pregnancy. This rearrangement joins TRBV6-5 to TRBJ2-7; possible D gene TRBD1, 6 bases. The CDR3 spells CASSYGGLTYEQYF. CDR3 nucleotides: TGTGCCAGCAGTTATGGGGGCTTGACCTACGAGCAGTACTTC.